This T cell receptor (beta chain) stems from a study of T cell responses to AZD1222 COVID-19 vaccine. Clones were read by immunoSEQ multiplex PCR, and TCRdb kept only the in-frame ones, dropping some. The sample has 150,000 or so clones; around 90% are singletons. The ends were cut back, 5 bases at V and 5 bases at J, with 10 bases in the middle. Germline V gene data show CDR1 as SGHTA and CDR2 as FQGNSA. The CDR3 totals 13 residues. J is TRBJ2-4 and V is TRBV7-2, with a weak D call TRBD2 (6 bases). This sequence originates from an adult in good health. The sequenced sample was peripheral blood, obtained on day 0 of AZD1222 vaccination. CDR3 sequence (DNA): TGTGCCAGCAGCGAGGGACTCGAAAACATTCAGTACTTC. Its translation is CASSEGLENIQYF.